This TCR beta chain was identified during a study of type 1 regulatory T cells. Turning to the study itself: T-allo10 is a Tr1-enriched, alloantigen-specific CD4 T cell product made in vitro.

The table lists this clonotype with many counts. The antigen remains unidentified. Trimming cost V 5 bases and J 2 bases, with 24 bases left between them. The CDR3 loop spans 18 amino acids. CDR1 SGHVS and CDR2 FQNEAQ come from the germline V gene. One entry per CDR3 protein, called by TCRdb with MiXCR from the reads. The table records roughly 21,000 distinct CDR3 sequences, around half of them present only once. This TCR was sampled from a human donor in good health. The rearrangement joins TRBV7-8 to TRBJ1-2; D is ambiguous. The sequencing input was cultured T cells, either the whole culture or a sorted T cell fraction (not recorded which). The CDR3 loop reads CASSAVLLPSTVNYGYTF. CDR3 in DNA: TGTGCCAGCAGCGCCGTACTCCTCCCGTCGACCGTCAACTATGGCTACACCTTC. The full variable domain, in which reference TRBV7-8 and TRBJ1-2 provide the parts outside the CDR3, is GAGVSQSPRYKVAKRGQDVALRCDPISGHVSLFWYQQALGQGPEFLTYFQNEAQLDKSGLPSDRFFAERPEGSVSTLKIQRTQQEDSAVYLCASSAVLLPSTVNYGYTFGSGTRLTVV.